This T cell receptor (beta chain) was recovered during a study of naive and memory T cell subsets. The sample holds many counts of this clonotype. Its antigen remains unknown. Deletions cut 2 bases from V and 5 bases from J, with 13 bases between. The V gene's germline CDR1 is SNHLY and CDR2 FYNNEI. The CDR3 covers 14 residues. Documented treatment: skin biopsy from PPD injection site in Mantoux-positive individual. Cells were not sorted; total RNA input targeted roughly 1 to 1000 ng. Biopsied sites were PPD injections in people with a positive Mantoux test. Reverse transcription of blood and skin TCR RNA was primed at alpha and beta constant regions. Ligated cDNA underwent four rounds of PCR with nested alpha and beta constant region primers and SP2. TCRdb re-called the UMI-ligation and nested PCR reads with MiXCR, one entry per CDR3 protein. Of fewer than 20,000 distinct CDR3 sequences in the sample, 9.5% were seen once.

Broader study findings: Potentially, T cell activation and differentiation skew this RNA-based measurement.

The specimen was skin, collected from a tuberculin skin test site. The chain is built from TRBV2 and TRBJ2-7, with TRBD1 as a possible D gene (6 bases). This sequence was found in an adult in good health. CDR3 coding DNA: TGTGCCAGCAGTGAAAGACATAGGGGGAACGAGCAGTACTTC. This translates into CASSERHRGNEQYF.